The present T cell receptor (beta chain) was sequenced within a study of T cell repertoires in cytomegalovirus infection. Study-level results: People with CMV and the relevant HLA were identified by cumulative public TCR beta family frequency.

V lost 2 bases to trimming and J lost 7 bases, with 20 bases between them. The CDR3 contains 16 residues. Germline V lookup: CDR1 ENHRY, CDR2 SYGVKD. A note on this clonotype: Antigen: not known.

MiXCR was run by TCRdb on the reads, yielding one entry per CDR3 protein. The sample yields 640,000 or so distinct CDR3 sequences, about 33% seen once. V and J are TRBV10-3 and TRBJ2-5, with D maybe TRBD1 (6 bases). The starting material was cultured PBMCs, obtained from culture after CMV antigen stimulation. The receptor's source is a human donor in good health (CMV status not recorded). Some clones in this sample may be carry-over from other donors' samples. CDR3 loop: CAISERGSRGSGTQYF. CDR3 sequence (DNA): TGTGCCATCAGTGAGAGAGGATCGAGGGGGTCCGGGACCCAGTACTTC.